These T cell receptor beta chains were read from a single sample in a study of shared clonotypes between healthy human individuals. Profiled with immunoSEQ multiplex PCR; TCRdb holds only in-frame clones, not every one. This repertoire shows hundreds of thousands of clones, over 90% found once; its top ten account for 24%. Sample: naive CD8+ T cells sorted from blood. These receptors originate from a young man in good health. CDR3s include the opening cysteine and the closing phenylalanine or tryptophan. A D gene is named only where the DNA matches it firmly. A row's size may be missing; if present it is once, few, many or a size class.

- | TRBJ1-4 | - | TRBV9 | TGTGCCAGCAGCGCCCGGGCCTCATTTAATGAAAAACTGTTTTTT | CASSARASFNEKLFF
- | TRBJ2-3 | - | TRBV7-9 | TGTGCCAGCAGCTCAAAAGGGGCGGTCGTTTGGACAGATACGCAGTATTTT | CASSSKGAVVWTDTQYF
TRBD2 | TRBJ2-7 | - | TRBV7-9 | TGTGCCAGCAGCCACCCTAGCGGGACTAGAGCCTACGAGCAGTACTTC | CASSHPSGTRAYEQYF
TRBD2 | TRBJ2-3 | - | TRBV27 | TGTGCCAGCAGTCGACCGGGACTAGTCCGGGCGGAAGATACGCAGTATTTT | CASSRPGLVRAEDTQYF
TRBD2 | TRBJ2-1 | once | TRBV19 | TGTGCCAGTAGTACTGGGACTAGCGGTTACAATGAGCAGTTCTTC | CASSTGTSGYNEQFF
TRBD2 | TRBJ2-1 | - | TRBV13 | TGTGCCAGCAGCCAACTAGCGGGTAAGGCCTACAATGAGCAGTTCTTC | CASSQLAGKAYNEQFF
- | TRBJ1-5 | - | TRBV7-8 | TGTGCCAGCAGCTTAGGGGCAGGAGATCAGCCCCAGCATTTT | CASSLGAGDQPQHF
- | TRBJ1-1 | - | TRBV5-4 | TGTGCCAGCAGCCTTAGGAATATGAACACTGAAGCTTTCTTT | CASSLRNMNTEAFF
- | TRBJ2-1 | - | TRBV29-1 | TGCAGCGTTGAAAGGGCGAACTCCTACAATGAGCAGTTCTTC | CSVERANSYNEQFF
TRBD1 | TRBJ1-4 | - | TRBV9 | TGTGCCAGCAGCCCCCGGGACAGGGTTTCTAATGAAAAACTGTTTTTT | CASSPRDRVSNEKLFF
- | TRBJ1-1 | - | TRBV7-9 | TGTGCCAGCAGCACACACGACAGGACCACTGAAGCTTTCTTT | CASSTHDRTTEAFF
- | TRBJ2-2 | few | TRBV28 | TGTGCCAGCAGTTACGGGGCCGTGAACACCGGGGAGCTGTTTTTT | CASSYGAVNTGELFF
- | TRBJ1-1 | - | TRBV18 | TGTGCCAGCTCACCACTAGAGACGTGGAACACTGAAGCTTTCTTT | CASSPLETWNTEAFF
TRBD1 | TRBJ1-2 | - | TRBV7-9 | TGTGCCAGCAGCCTCCTACCGGGACAGGGAGCTAACTATGGCTACACCTTC | CASSLLPGQGANYGYTF
TRBD1 | TRBJ1-1 | - | TRBV7-9 | TGTGCCAGCAGCGAAGACAGGGGGGAAGCTTTCTTT | CASSEDRGEAFF
- | TRBJ2-3 | - | TRBV27 | TGTGCCAGCAGTTTAGGGGTTGTTGTGGCAGATACGCAGTATTTT | CASSLGVVVADTQYF
- | TRBJ2-1 | - | TRBV5-1 | TGCGCCAGCAGCGGGGATCGGGAGCAGTTCTTC | CASSGDREQFF
- | TRBJ1-2 | - | TRBV5-1 | TGCGCCAGCAGCTTGCGGGGGCCCAACTATGGCTACACCTTC | CASSLRGPNYGYTF
- | TRBJ2-7 | - | TRBV14 | TGTGCCAGCAGCCAAGATTGGGCAGCATACGAGCAGTACTTC | CASSQDWAAYEQYF
TRBD2 | TRBJ2-2 | - | TRBV5-1 | TGCGCCAGCAGCTTGCGGGGCCCGGGAGGAACCGGGGAGCTGTTTTTT | CASSLRGPGGTGELFF
- | TRBJ2-3 | - | TRBV28 | TGTGCCAGCAGGGTAGCGGTTCTAAGCACAGATACGCAGTATTTT | CASRVAVLSTDTQYF
- | TRBJ2-3 | many | TRBV11-2 | TGTGCCAGCAGCTTAGGGGGAGATACGCAGTATTTT | CASSLGGDTQYF
- | TRBJ1-5 | - | TRBV10-3 | TGTGCCAAGTTCGGGGGCAATCAGCCCCAGCATTTT | CAKFGGNQPQHF
TRBD1 | TRBJ1-5 | - | TRBV15 | TGTGCCACCAGCAGGGACCGGGACAGAAATCAGCCCCAGCATTTT | CATSRDRDRNQPQHF
TRBD2 | TRBJ2-4 | once | TRBV11-2 | TGTGCCAGCAGCGTAGATGGACTAGCGGGAGAAATGGCCAAAAACATTCAGTACTTC | CASSVDGLAGEMAKNIQYF
- | TRBJ1-3 | - | TRBV28 | TGTGCCAGCAGTTTAAGTGGCTCTGGAAACACCATATATTTT | CASSLSGSGNTIYF
- | TRBJ2-3 | - | TRBV15 | TGTGCCACCAGCAGAGGCGTCACAGATACGCAGTATTTT | CATSRGVTDTQYF
- | TRBJ2-5 | - | TRBV6-1 | TGTGCCAGCAGCGAGCCAGGGAATGGCGGAGAGACCCAGTACTTC | CASSEPGNGGETQYF
- | TRBJ1-5 | - | TRBV28 | TGTGCCAGCAGTTTATGGAGGCGGATGGGCAATCAGCCCCAGCATTTT | CASSLWRRMGNQPQHF
TRBD2 | TRBJ2-1 | - | TRBV14 | TGTGCCAGCAGCCCCAAAAATAGGCTAGCGGGAGGCGAATCGAACAATGAGCAGTTCTTC | CASSPKNRLAGGESNNEQFF
TRBD2 | TRBJ2-7 | - | TRBV27 | TGTGCCAGCAGTCGTAGACTAGCGGGCCGACTGCCCGTATGGTATTTC | CASSRRLAGRLPVWYF
- | TRBJ1-4 | - | TRBV2 | TGTGCCAGCAGTGATGGTGGGGGATATGTGGGTGAAAAACTGTTTTTT | CASSDGGGYVGEKLFF
- | TRBJ2-7 | - | TRBV14 | TGTGCCAGCAGCCCCCAAGGGGCGGGCCGCTACGAGCAGTACTTC | CASSPQGAGRYEQYF
- | TRBJ1-4 | - | TRBV28 | TGTGCCAGCAGGAAAATTGCAACTAATGAAAAACTGTTTTTT | CASRKIATNEKLFF
TRBD2 | TRBJ2-1 | - | TRBV7-9 | TGTGCCAGCAGCCCTAGGACTAGCGGAGTTAATGAGCAGTTCTTC | CASSPRTSGVNEQFF
TRBD1 | TRBJ2-2 | - | TRBV19 | TGTGCCAGTAGTATAGGGACAGGGCACGGGGAGCTGTTTTTT | CASSIGTGHGELFF
- | TRBJ2-7 | - | TRBV9 | TGTGCCAGCAGCGCCTCCGGAAACGAGCAGTACTTC | CASSASGNEQYF
- | TRBJ2-1 | - | TRBV9 | TGTGCCAGCAGCGGAGTTAGCTCCTACAATGAGCAGTTCTTC | CASSGVSSYNEQFF
- | TRBJ2-7 | - | TRBV20-1 | TGCAGTGAAGTCGGGGAATACGAGCAGTACTTC | CSEVGEYEQYF
- | TRBJ2-7 | few | TRBV27 | TGTGCCAGCATGGGACTCGAGCAGTACTTC | CASMGLEQYF
- | TRBJ2-7 | - | TRBV27 | TGTGCCAGCCTTGCAGGCCCCTACGAGCAGTACTTC | CASLAGPYEQYF
- | TRBJ2-5 | - | TRBV4-1 | TGCGCCAGCAGCCAAGTGGGGCAGCAAGAGACCCAGTACTTC | CASSQVGQQETQYF
- | TRBJ2-2 | - | TRBV6-1 | TGTGCCAGCAGTGTGTCCGGGGAGCTGTTTTTT | CASSVSGELFF
- | TRBJ1-2 | - | TRBV4-1 | TGCGCCAGCAGCCAAGGTAGAGGAAGCTATGGCTACACCTTC | CASSQGRGSYGYTF
- | TRBJ2-7 | once | TRBV7-9 | TGTGCCAGCAGCTTAGGGGGTCCCTCCTACGAGCAGTACTTC | CASSLGGPSYEQYF
- | TRBJ2-1 | - | TRBV9 | TGTGCCAGCTCCCTCTCCGGCCCCACCTACAATGAGCAGTTCTTC | CASSLSGPTYNEQFF
- | TRBJ1-5 | - | TRBV9 | TGTGCCAGCAGCGAAGAGGGAAGCAATCAGCCCCAGCATTTT | CASSEEGSNQPQHF
- | TRBJ2-1 | - | TRBV7-7 | TGTGCTAGCAGCTCTGACTCCTACAATGAGCAGTTCTTC | CASSSDSYNEQFF
- | TRBJ1-2 | few | TRBV27 | TGTGCCAGCAGTACAGGGACCAGCTATGGCTACACCTTC | CASSTGTSYGYTF
- | TRBJ1-1 | - | TRBV4-3 | TGCGCCAGCAGCCAACAGGGAAGGAACACTGAAGCTTTCTTT | CASSQQGRNTEAFF
TRBD1 | TRBJ2-3 | - | TRBV5-6 | TGTGCCAGCAGCTACAGGGGGCGCCCAGATACGCAGTATTTT | CASSYRGRPDTQYF